This TCR beta chain appears in the sequencing data of a study of glioma-infiltrating T cells. With termini counted, the CDR3 has 23 amino acids. CDR1 and CDR2 (germline): SGHAT, FQNNGV. Using RNA template, CDR3s of TCR alpha and beta were amplified with iRepertoire arm-PCR. One-step reverse transcription and amplification started from around 100-400 ng of tissue mRNA or PBMC total RNA. TCRdb processed the multiplex PCR reads anew with MiXCR; each CDR3 protein has one entry. The sample yields around 120,000 distinct CDR3 sequences, under 30% seen once. The study, taken as a whole, reports: Only very few CDR3 sequences appeared in both tissue and blood. Above-expected tissue-blood divergence occurred in all gliomas, most in low-grade ones.

This clonotype was seen once. Its cognate antigen is unknown. It is unclear where the CDR3 begins or ends on the DNA, so no DNA is shown, and the CDR3 is as TCRdb lists it. The origin of this receptor is a human donor with low-grade glioma or glioblastoma, undergoing nonglioma brain surgery, or in good health (not recorded which). The chain recombines TRBV11-2 with TRBJ1-5; the table's D gene call, TRBD1, was not cross checked with the DNA. Sequencing input: glioma tissue, nonneoplastic brain tissue, or PBMCs (not recorded which). CDR3 in amino acids: CASSLPGSQETQYFGPGNQPQHF.